The 24 T cell receptor beta chains listed next were all sequenced from one sample in a study of monozygotic twins with inflammatory bowel disease. TCRdb processed the 5' RACE reads again and assigns one entry to each CDR3 protein, with no DNA. This sample's clone table lists approximately 160,000 distinct CDR3 sequences. The sequenced material came from blood. The origin of the receptors is a human donor with ulcerative colitis or Crohn's disease, or a healthy co-twin of an affected twin (not recorded which).

CDR3 sequence reads: CASSSRGNSEAFF. This sequence joins TRBV19 and TRBJ1-1; lacking DNA, the TRBD1 call made by TCRdb goes unchecked. The CDR3 has 13 residues. Germline CDR1 LNHDA, CDR2 SQIVND (reference sequence).

J is TRBJ1-1 and V is TRBV7-9; without DNA, the TCRdb call of TRBD1 cannot be checked. CDR1 and CDR2 (germline): SEHNR, FQNEAQ (reference sequence). This CDR3 has 14 amino acids. The CDR3 reads CASSLGRANTEAFF. Drawing the rest from reference TRBV7-9 and TRBJ1-1, the complete variable domain is DTGVSQNPRHKITKRGQNVTFRCDPISEHNRLYWYRQTLGQGPEFLTYFQNEAQLEKSRLLSDRFSAERPKGSFSTLEIQRTEQGDSAMYLCASSLGRANTEAFFGQGTRLTVV.

The chain links TRBV6-6 to TRBJ2-7; TCRdb calls TRBD2, which cannot be checked without DNA. The CDR3 is 14 amino acids. CDR1 is MNHNY, CDR2 SVGAGI, per germline (reference sequence). The CDR3 loop is CASRRLAGSYEQYF.

V and J are TRBV7-8 and TRBJ2-1; TCRdb designates TRBD1, a call that cannot be tested without DNA. CDR3 length equals 12 residues. Per germline, CDR1 SGHVS and CDR2 FQNEAQ. Here the CDR3 reads CASSDGGIPQFF. The whole variable domain, filled in from reference TRBV7-8 and TRBJ2-1, reads GAGVSQSPRYKVAKRGQDVALRCDPISGHVSLFWYQQALGQGPEFLTYFQNEAQLDKSGLPSDRFFAERPEGSVSTLKIQRTQQEDSAVYLCASSDGGIPQFFGPGTRLTVL.

This chain connects TRBV7-2 to TRBJ1-2. The CDR3 covers 13 residues. Germline V CDR1 and CDR2: SGHTA, FQGNSA. This CDR3 reads CASSLERNYGYTF.

This chain joins TRBV7-8 and TRBJ2-3; no DNA is available, so the TRBD2 call from TCRdb remains unchecked. Per germline, CDR1 SGHVS and CDR2 FQNEAQ. The CDR3 length is 16 residues. CDR3 sequence reads: CASSSWTSGTTDTQYF. Combining the CDR3 with reference TRBV7-8 and TRBJ2-3 gives the whole variable domain GAGVSQSPRYKVAKRGQDVALRCDPISGHVSLFWYQQALGQGPEFLTYFQNEAQLDKSGLPSDRFFAERPEGSVSTLKIQRTQQEDSAVYLCASSSWTSGTTDTQYFGPGTRLTVL.

This chain joins TRBV12-3 or TRBV12-4 and TRBJ1-2; TCRdb indicates TRBD1, and absent DNA this call remains unverified. The CDR3 runs 13 residues. CDR3 residues: CASTLGDTRGYTF.

The rearrangement joins TRBV30 to TRBJ1-3. Germline-derived CDR1 and CDR2 are GTSNPN and SVGIG (reference sequence). The CDR3 sequence is 15 residues long. The CDR3 is CAWSEQSYSGNTIYF.

The chain is built from TRBV7-2 and TRBJ2-3; there is no DNA to check the TCRdb D call of TRBD2. CDR1 SGHTA and CDR2 FQGNSA come from the germline V gene. This CDR3 contains 16 residues. The CDR3 is CASSHPQAGDTDTQYF.

This rearrangement joins TRBV5-1 to TRBJ1-1; lacking DNA, the TRBD1 call made by TCRdb goes unchecked. CDR3 length equals 15 residues. Looked up from germline, CDR1 is SGHRS and CDR2 is YFSETQ. CDR3 sequence reads: CASSSDRGRNTEAFF.

J is TRBJ2-3 and V is TRBV5-1; TCRdb selects TRBD1, and the lack of DNA leaves this call unchecked. This CDR3 is 20 amino acids long. Germline V lookup: CDR1 SGHRS, CDR2 YFSETQ. Here the CDR3 reads CASSLRLLAGDLIGTDTQYF.

Here the CDR3 reads CASSFDRGNTEAFF. This rearrangement joins TRBV5-1 to TRBJ1-1; TCRdb gives TRBD1 as the D gene, but with no DNA this cannot be confirmed. The CDR3 contains 14 residues. CDR1 SGHRS and CDR2 YFSETQ come from the germline V gene.

The rearrangement uses TRBV4-1 and TRBJ2-7; as DNA is missing, the TRBD2 call by TCRdb cannot be tested. Germline V gene sequence: CDR1 MGHRA, CDR2 YSYEKL. The CDR3 is made up of 17 amino acids. CDR3 sequence: CASSQEGLAGGSYEQYF.

The chain has TRBV6-5 and TRBJ2-7; TCRdb's assignment of TRBD1 cannot be checked, as there is no DNA. The CDR3 is made up of 15 amino acids. Per the germline V gene, CDR1 is MNHEY and CDR2 is SVGAGI. The CDR3 spells CASSYYLGQGYEQYF.

This chain uses TRBV5-5 with TRBJ2-5; as DNA is missing, the TRBD2 call by TCRdb cannot be tested. From germline, CDR1 is SGHKS and CDR2 YYEKEE (reference sequence). This CDR3 has 16 amino acids. The chain's CDR3 is CASSLRLAGAQETQYF.

The V gene is TRBV19, the J gene TRBJ2-1; TCRdb picks TRBD1, but there is no DNA to check that call. There are 15 residues in the CDR3. The germline V gene encodes CDR1 LNHDA and CDR2 SQIVND (reference sequence). CDR3: CASKGQGFSYNEQFF.

This chain links TRBV11-3 with TRBJ2-3; TCRdb gives TRBD2 as the D gene, but with no DNA this cannot be confirmed. Germline values: CDR1 SGHNT, CDR2 YENEEA. The CDR3 is made up of 15 amino acids. The CDR3 is CASSLSGTRGDTQYF.

This rearrangement joins TRBV7-2 to TRBJ1-5; the TCRdb call, TRBD1, lacks DNA for checking. The CDR3 length is 14 residues. Germline V gene data show CDR1 as SGHTA and CDR2 as FQGNSA. The CDR3 is CASSPDRGLQPQHF. Together with reference TRBV7-2 and TRBJ1-5, the CDR3 gives the full variable domain: GAGVSQSPSNKVTEKGKDVELRCDPISGHTALYWYRQSLGQGLEFLIYFQGNSAPDKSGLPSDRFSAERTGGSVSTLTIQRTQQEDSAVYLCASSPDRGLQPQHFGDGTRLSIL.

The chain uses TRBV20-1 and TRBJ2-3; the TCRdb D gene call, TRBD1, has no DNA to confirm it. From germline, CDR1 is DFQATT and CDR2 SNEGSKA (reference sequence). The CDR3 covers 15 residues. CDR3 residues: CSAKQGGGSTDTQYF.

This sequence joins TRBV7-8 and TRBJ2-2; TCRdb proposes TRBD1, but this gene call is untestable without DNA. The CDR3 runs 15 residues. Per germline, CDR1 SGHVS and CDR2 FQNEAQ. CDR3 in amino acids: CASSPGQVNTGELFF.

The rearrangement links TRBV5-1 to TRBJ1-2; without DNA, the TCRdb call of TRBD1 cannot be checked. The length of the CDR3 is 14 residues. Germline CDR1 SGHRS, CDR2 YFSETQ. CDR3 sequence reads: CASSLGTDLYGYTF.

The genes are TRBV5-1 and TRBJ1-1. This CDR3 is 15 amino acids long. Germline CDR1 and CDR2: SGHRS and YFSETQ. CDR3 amino acids: CASSRGSHLLTEAFF.

The gene calls are TRBV7-9 and TRBJ1-4; TCRdb reports TRBD1, a call that lacks DNA to check it against. Germline CDR1 and CDR2: SEHNR and FQNEAQ (reference sequence). The CDR3 has 16 amino acids. This CDR3 reads CASSPSFRGTNEKLFF.

This sequence joins TRBV5-1 and TRBJ1-6. The CDR3 loop spans 17 amino acids. CDR1 is SGHRS, CDR2 YFSETQ, per germline. CDR3 protein: CASSLQGLGGYDSPLHF. The whole variable domain, remainder taken from reference TRBV5-1 and TRBJ1-6, is KAGVTQTPRYLIKTRGQQVTLSCSPISGHRSVSWYQQTPGQGLQFLFEYFSETQRNKGNFPGRFSGRQFSNSRSEMNVSTLELGDSALYLCASSLQGLGGYDSPLHFGNGTRLTVT.